Shown below are 9 T cell receptor beta chains from a single sample sequenced in a study of blood T cell repertoires in COVID-19. Produced via immunoSEQ multiplex PCR; TCRdb's table is partial and in-frame only. Counted here are more than 65,000 clones, about four fifths occurring once; the ten biggest clones make up roughly 9.7%. The sample was peripheral blood. The receptors were gathered from a woman at least 80 years old with acute or convalescent COVID-19.

The chain couples TRBV5-4 to TRBJ2-4; 8 nucleotides line up with TRBD1. CDR1 SGHNT and CDR2 YYREEE come from the germline V gene (reference sequence). Trimming at V came to 0 bases and at J to 1 base, leaving 6 bases not matched to a gene. The CDR3 consists of 17 residues. The CDR3 bases are TGTGCCAGCAGCTTGGGGGACAGGACTGGGGCCAAAAACATTCAGTACTTC. Encoded protein: CASSLGDRTGAKNIQYF.

This chain uses TRBV5-8 with TRBJ2-3; maybe TRBD2 (6 bases). Germline CDR1 and CDR2: SGHTS and YDEGEE. V lost 0 bases, J lost 6 bases, and 11 bases lay in between. This CDR3 spans 14 amino acids. The CDR3 sequence: CASSLDGGYDTQYF. The CDR3 nucleotides are TGTGCCAGCAGCTTGGATGGAGGGTACGATACGCAGTATTTT.

The J gene is TRBJ1-1, the V gene TRBV29-1; D is undetermined. This CDR3 contains 13 residues. Germline values: CDR1 SQVTM, CDR2 ANQGSEA. The V end lost 5 bases, the J end lost 1 base, and 11 bases lay between the germline ends. The CDR3 DNA reads TGCAGCGTTCGTTCGGGTGGGAACACTGAAGCTTTCTTT. Residues: CSVRSGGNTEAFF.

Only a few counts were recorded for this clone. The chain employs TRBV2 and TRBJ1-1; TRBD1 matches 9 bases. V was pared by 6 bases and J by 3 bases, with 5 bases of the junction left unmatched. Germline assignment: CDR1 SNHLY and CDR2 FYNNEI. CDR3 length: 14 residues. CDR3 sequence (DNA): TGTGCCAGCAGGACGACAGGGGGACACACTGAAGCTTTCTTT. It yields the protein CASRTTGGHTEAFF.

V is TRBV25-1 and J is TRBJ2-7; D is unclear. CDR1 is MGHDK and CDR2 is SYGVNS in the germline V gene. The ends were cut back, 7 bases at V and 4 bases at J, with 8 bases in the middle. CDR3 length: 11 residues. CDR3 sequence (DNA): TGTGCCAGCAAGCGCGGTTACGAGCAGTACTTC. Translated: CASKRGYEQYF.

The chain joins TRBV7-2 to TRBJ2-3; 7 nucleotides align to TRBD1. The CDR3 is 15 amino acids. Germline values: CDR1 SGHTA, CDR2 FQGNSA. Trimming cost V 4 bases and J 4 bases; bases outside gene matches: 8. CDR3 sequence reads: CASSSLLDRADTQYF. The CDR3 nucleotides are TGTGCCAGCAGCTCGCTACTAGACAGGGCAGATACGCAGTATTTT.

Only a few counts were recorded for this clone. The CDR3 region has the DNA TGTGCCAGCAGCTTAGACAGAACCCGATACACTGAAGCTTTCTTT. Translation: CASSLDRTRYTEAFF. The rearrangement links TRBV13 to TRBJ1-1, with D unresolved. Trimming removed 1 base at V and 3 bases at J, with 12 bases between. In germline, CDR1 is PRHDT, CDR2 FYEKMQ (reference sequence). There are 15 residues in the CDR3.

J is TRBJ1-1 and V is TRBV4-1; a weak D match, TRBD1 (6 bases). The CDR3 extends over 16 amino acids. The ends were cut back, 1 base at V and 4 bases at J, with 16 bases in the middle. From germline, CDR1 is MGHRA and CDR2 YSYEKL. Here the CDR3 reads CASSQAPNRVATEAFF. The CDR3 nucleotides are TGCGCCAGCAGCCAAGCCCCGAACAGGGTCGCCACTGAAGCTTTCTTT.

This clone was seen once. The J gene is TRBJ2-7, the V gene TRBV6-5; 8 bases align to TRBD1. V lost 6 bases to trimming and J lost 4 bases; unmatched junction nucleotides: 2. This CDR3 comprises 12 residues. Germline V lookup: CDR1 MNHEY, CDR2 SVGAGI. The chain's CDR3 is CASSGQGYEQYF. The DNA of the CDR3 is TGTGCCAGCAGCGGACAGGGATACGAGCAGTACTTC.